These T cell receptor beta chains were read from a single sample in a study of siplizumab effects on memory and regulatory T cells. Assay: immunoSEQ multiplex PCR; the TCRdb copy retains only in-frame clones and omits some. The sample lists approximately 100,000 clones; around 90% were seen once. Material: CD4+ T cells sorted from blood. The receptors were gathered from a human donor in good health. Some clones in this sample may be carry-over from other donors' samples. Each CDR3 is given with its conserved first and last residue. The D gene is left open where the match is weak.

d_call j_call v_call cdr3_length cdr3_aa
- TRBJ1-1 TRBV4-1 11 CASSQQSEAFF
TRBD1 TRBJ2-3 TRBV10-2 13 CASRGQGTDTQYF
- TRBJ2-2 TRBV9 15 CASSDRAGDTGELFF
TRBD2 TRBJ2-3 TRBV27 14 CASSFSGNTDTQYF
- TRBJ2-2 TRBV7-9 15 CASSWQGTFTGELFF
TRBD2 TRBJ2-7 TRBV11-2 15 CASSKLAGVGYEQYF
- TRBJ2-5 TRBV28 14 CASSLGRRQETQYF
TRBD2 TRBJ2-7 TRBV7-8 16 CASSSPLAGGPGEQYF
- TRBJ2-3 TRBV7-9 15 CASSLEAGGTDTQYF
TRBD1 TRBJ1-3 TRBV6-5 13 CAVSGTGGNTIYF
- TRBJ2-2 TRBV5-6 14 CASSLGAGPGELFF
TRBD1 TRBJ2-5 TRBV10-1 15 CASSEGSGGQETQYF
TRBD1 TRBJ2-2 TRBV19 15 CASSTDRARAGELFF
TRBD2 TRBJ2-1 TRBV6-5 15 CASRRTSGRYNEQFF
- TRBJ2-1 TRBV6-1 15 CASSEAQIFVGEQFF